This entry lists 27 T cell receptor beta chains sequenced from one sample in a study of vaccination effects on CD4 cells after COVID-19. Method: immunoSEQ multiplex PCR; TCRdb's copy keeps in-frame clones and lacks some. The data hold under 40,000 clones, with about 65% observed a single time. Having been cultured for about ten days, the cells underwent CD4+ T cell isolation. Their recognized antigens are unknown. The starting material was CD4+ T cells from PBMCs cultured without peptide, obtained before COVID-19 vaccination. The receptors originated from a human donor who received a COVID-19 vaccine.

This clone was seen once. This sequence joins TRBV5-1 and TRBJ2-5; D may be TRBD1 or TRBD2 (5 bases each). CDR3 size: 13 residues. The V gene's germline CDR1 is SGHRS and CDR2 YFSETQ. Trimming pared 1 base from V and 3 bases from J, leaving 7 bases between. CDR3 loop: CASSLLGEETQYF. CDR3 bases: TGCGCCAGCAGCTTGTTGGGGGAAGAGACCCAGTACTTC.

This chain uses TRBV7-6 with TRBJ2-3; 10 bases agree with TRBD2. Unmatched junction bases numbered 11, after V lost 5 bases and J lost 6 bases. The germline V gene encodes CDR1 SGHVS and CDR2 FNYEAQ. This CDR3 region has 16 residues. The CDR3 bases are TGTGCCAGCAGCCACAATGTCGGGACTAGCGTCGATACGCAGTATTTT. As protein: CASSHNVGTSVDTQYF.

The chain links TRBV19 to TRBJ2-5; 7 nucleotides match TRBD1. The CDR3 is 16 residues long. The V gene end was trimmed by 0 bases and the J gene end by 4 bases; junction bases not matched to a gene: 8. From germline, CDR1 is LNHDA and CDR2 SQIVND (reference sequence). The CDR3 region is CASSIDPTGFGETQYF. The CDR3, as DNA: TGTGCCAGTAGTATAGACCCGACAGGGTTCGGAGAGACCCAGTACTTC.

This chain uses TRBV29-1 with TRBJ2-7; no definite D call. V lost 8 bases and J lost 1, with 12 bases in between. The CDR3 runs 12 residues. Germline V gene data show CDR1 as SQVTM and CDR2 as ANQGSEA. CDR3 loop: CSYLGQSYEQYF. CDR3 DNA: TGCAGCTATCTTGGGCAGTCCTACGAGCAGTACTTC.

A few counts support this clone. The V and J genes are TRBV18 and TRBJ1-2; D is undetermined. V was trimmed by 3 bases and J by 0 bases, leaving 11 bases between them. The length of the CDR3 is 15 residues. Germline V gives CDR1 KGHSH, CDR2 LQKENI. The CDR3 reads CASSPGEHTNYGYTF. The CDR3 DNA sequence: TGTGCCAGCTCACCTGGGGAACATACTAACTATGGCTACACCTTC.

The chain is built from TRBV29-1 and TRBJ1-1; TRBD1 matches 8 bases. Per the germline V gene, CDR1 is SQVTM and CDR2 is ANQGSEA. V shed 8 bases, J shed 5 bases, and the junction held 10 bases outside the gene matches. CDR3 length: 13 residues. The CDR3 DNA reads TGCAGCTCCAACTCTGGACAGGGAACTGAAGCTTTCTTT. This translates into CSSNSGQGTEAFF.

V and J are TRBV4-1 and TRBJ1-4, with 11 bases fitting TRBD1. Germline CDR1 MGHRA, CDR2 YSYEKL. V lost 0 bases to trimming and J lost 10 bases; unmatched junction nucleotides: 16. There are 19 residues in the CDR3. The CDR3 nucleotides read TGCGCCAGCAGCCAAGAAAGCCGGGACAGGGGGATTCAATTGGGAAAACTGTTTTTT. Its protein product is CASSQESRDRGIQLGKLFF.

The CDR3 spells CASSLVGTGRNTEAFF. CDR3 nucleotides: TGTGCCAGCAGTTTAGTTGGGACAGGGAGGAACACTGAAGCTTTCTTT. This chain connects TRBV27 to TRBJ1-1, with 9 nucleotides matching TRBD1. Germline V lookup: CDR1 MNHEY, CDR2 SMNVEV (reference sequence). V trimming: 2 bases; J trimming: 1 base; junction bases outside the gene matches: 5. CDR3 size: 16 residues.

The chain employs TRBV12-3 or TRBV12-4 and TRBJ2-5, with D unclear. Trimming took off 4 bases at V and 4 bases at J, with 4 bases between the two ends. The CDR3 extends over 11 amino acids. DNA for the CDR3: TGTGCCAGCAGTTCCTCAGAGACCCAGTACTTC. This translates into CASSSSETQYF.

V is TRBV6-5 and J is TRBJ1-2; D is unclear. CDR3 length: 15 amino acids. CDR1 and CDR2 (germline): MNHEY, SVGAGI. V was shortened by 10 bases and J by 5 bases, with 23 bases between the two germline ends. The CDR3 region is CATVESLLAEYGYTF. In nucleotides, the CDR3 is TGTGCCACCGTCGAGTCATTGTTGGCGGAATATGGCTACACCTTC.

V is TRBV5-4 and J is TRBJ1-2, with TRBD1 identical over 7 bases. This CDR3 has 15 residues. With 3 bases clipped from V and 2 bases from J, the junction kept 7 bases outside the gene matches. Germline lookup yields CDR1 SGHNT and CDR2 YYREEE (reference sequence). The CDR3 loop reads CASSSGGQSNYGYTF. CDR3 coding DNA: TGTGCCAGCAGCTCCGGGGGACAGAGCAACTATGGCTACACCTTC.

The table lists this clone with a count of one. Other DNA sequences in this specimen translate into the identical CDR3. The genes are TRBV6-1 and TRBJ1-2; no firm D call. The length of the CDR3 is 12 residues. Trimming removed 1 base from V and 7 bases from J, with 7 bases in between. Per germline, CDR1 MNHNS and CDR2 SASEGT. CDR3 nucleotides: TGTGCCAGCAGTGAAGGAGGAGTTGGCTACACCTTC. Residues: CASSEGGVGYTF.

This clone was detected only once. This sequence joins TRBV10-3 and TRBJ2-3; TRBD2 agrees at 13 bases. Germline CDR1 and CDR2: ENHRY and SYGVKD. This CDR3 spans 15 amino acids. J was trimmed by 2 bases and V by 6 bases; bases with no gene match: 2. The DNA for the CDR3 is TGTGCCATCAGGACTAGCGGGGGGAACACAGATACGCAGTATTTT. It is translated as CAIRTSGGNTDTQYF.

The gene calls are TRBV3-1 (or the pseudogene TRBV3-2) and TRBJ1-5; 7 bases are shared with TRBD1. The CDR3 consists of 17 residues. Germline V gene data show CDR1 as LGHDT and CDR2 as YNNKEL (reference sequence). After removal of 4 bases from V and 2 bases from J, the junction contained 11 bases not matched to a gene. CDR3 bases: TGTGCCAGCAGCCTCGGATGGGACAGCCGGCGCAATCAGCCCCAGCATTTT. Translation gives CASSLGWDSRRNQPQHF.

The table lists this clone with a few counts. The chain joins TRBV5-1 to TRBJ1-1, with 7 nucleotides matching TRBD1. Germline V gene data show CDR1 as SGHRS and CDR2 as YFSETQ. The CDR3 is made up of 17 amino acids. V trimming: 3 bases; J trimming: 1 base; junction bases outside the gene matches: 12. The CDR3 is CASSSLYRGIGNTEAFF. The CDR3, as DNA: TGCGCCAGCAGCTCCCTATACAGGGGAATAGGGAACACTGAAGCTTTCTTT.

The chain links TRBV11-2 to TRBJ2-1; 9 bases are shared with TRBD2. Losses at the gene ends were 6 bases for V and 7 bases for J; bases not matched to a gene: 13. CDR3 length: 16 residues. The V gene's germline CDR1 is SGHAT and CDR2 FQNNGV. CDR3 sequence reads: CASRLMREGLGNEQFF. DNA for the CDR3: TGTGCCAGCAGGCTAATGCGGGAGGGCCTAGGAAATGAGCAGTTCTTC.

This clone has only a few counts. V and J are TRBV9 and TRBJ2-7; D is possibly TRBD1 (6 bases). The germline V gene encodes CDR1 SGDLS and CDR2 YYNGEE. The CDR3 sequence is 14 residues long. Deletions cut 4 bases from V and 0 bases from J, with 11 bases between. DNA of the CDR3: TGTGCCAGCAGCCCCGGGACACACTCCTACGAGCAGTACTTC. It specifies CASSPGTHSYEQYF.

The gene calls are TRBV9 and TRBJ2-5; TRBD1 or TRBD2 may be the D gene (6 bases each). Germline loops: CDR1 SGDLS, CDR2 YYNGEE. The CDR3 consists of 15 residues. Trimming pared 5 bases from V and 1 base from J, leaving 15 bases between. The CDR3 here is CASREGVGGQETQYF. The CDR3, as DNA: TGTGCCAGCAGGGAGGGGGTAGGGGGCCAAGAGACCCAGTACTTC.

The V gene is TRBV5-6, the J gene TRBJ2-5; 7 positions agree with TRBD1. J lost 5 bases, V lost 1 base, and 2 bases had no gene match. The CDR3 extends over 13 amino acids. Germline lookup yields CDR1 SGHDT and CDR2 YYEEEE. The CDR3 sequence is CASSLTGEETQYF. The CDR3 DNA reads as TGTGCCAGCAGCTTGACAGGGGAGGAGACCCAGTACTTC.

This clone was detected a few times. This rearrangement joins TRBV19 to TRBJ1-2, with a weak D call TRBD1 (5 bases). The V end lost 8 bases, the J end lost 1 base, and 11 bases lay between the germline ends. CDR3 length: 13 residues. Germline lookup yields CDR1 LNHDA and CDR2 SQIVND (reference sequence). The CDR3 reads CASAVDSNYGYTF. CDR3 in DNA: TGTGCCAGTGCCGTAGACAGTAACTATGGCTACACCTTC.

The V call is TRBV18, the J call TRBJ2-7, with TRBD2 matching over 8 bases. Trimming at V came to 3 bases and at J to 5 bases, leaving 12 bases not matched to a gene. The germline CDR1 and CDR2 sequences are KGHSH and LQKENI. This CDR3 has 16 amino acids. CDR3 region: CASSPFESGSRNEQYF. The CDR3 DNA is TGTGCCAGCTCACCTTTCGAGAGCGGGAGTAGGAACGAGCAGTACTTC.

This clone is a singleton in its sample. The chain recombines TRBV6-5 with TRBJ2-2, with D perhaps TRBD2 (6 bases). Between the trimmed V and J ends, which lost 10 bases and 1 base, there was a span of 16 bases. CDR1 is MNHEY, CDR2 SVGAGI, per germline. The CDR3 contains 15 residues. In DNA, the CDR3 is TGTGCCACAGAAGCAATCGGGGGGAACACCGGGGAGCTGTTTTTT. It translates to CATEAIGGNTGELFF.

V and J are TRBV2 and TRBJ2-7, with D tentatively TRBD1 (6 bases). The germline V gene has CDR1 SNHLY and CDR2 FYNNEI. This CDR3 spans 13 amino acids. V lost 5 bases and J lost 2, with 10 bases in between. CDR3: CASSSQGTYEQYF. DNA for the CDR3: TGTGCCAGCAGTTCACAGGGTACCTACGAGCAGTACTTC. Combining the CDR3 with reference TRBV2 and TRBJ2-7 gives the whole variable domain EPEVTQTPSHQVTQMGQEVILRCVPISNHLYFYWYRQILGQKVEFLVSFYNNEISEKSEIFDDQFSVERPDGSNFTLKIRSTKLEDSAMYFCASSSQGTYEQYFGPGTRLTVT.

This chain connects TRBV2 to TRBJ1-2; 7 bases are a match to TRBD1. In germline, CDR1 is SNHLY, CDR2 FYNNEI. The CDR3 spans 16 residues. Unmatched junction bases numbered 11, after V lost 3 bases and J lost 4 bases. As DNA, the CDR3 is TGTGCCAGCAGTGAGGGTGTCGTCCAGGGGGGCTATGGCTACACCTTC. Protein sequence: CASSEGVVQGGYGYTF.

This clone was seen more than once but under ten times. The V call is TRBV7-9, the J call TRBJ1-1; D unresolved. Trimming removed 4 bases at V and 10 bases at J, with 19 bases between. Germline CDR1 SEHNR, CDR2 FQNEAQ (reference sequence). The CDR3 is 14 amino acids. Here the CDR3 DNA reads TGTGCCAGCAGCTCTCATTCCCAAGGCGACGGAGCTTTCTTT. It yields the protein CASSSHSQGDGAFF. Drawing the rest from reference TRBV7-9 and TRBJ1-1, the complete variable domain is DTGVSQNPRHKITKRGQNVTFRCDPISEHNRLYWYRQTLGQGPEFLTYFQNEAQLEKSRLLSDRFSAERPKGSFSTLEIQRTEQGDSAMYLCASSSHSQGDGAFFGQGTRLTVV.

The rearrangement joins TRBV6-5 to TRBJ1-4; tentative D call: TRBD1 (5 bases). CDR3 length: 12 amino acids. Per the germline V gene, CDR1 is MNHEY and CDR2 is SVGAGI. The CDR3 DNA reads TGTGCAGCGGGCAGGGCAAGTGAAAAACTGTTTTTT. Translation: CAAGRASEKLFF.

This clone was picked up one time. The chain recombines TRBV7-2 with TRBJ2-3; 7 positions agree with TRBD1. The length of the CDR3 is 14 residues. The germline gives CDR1 SGHTA, CDR2 FQGNSA. V trimming: 5 bases; J trimming: 1 base; junction bases outside the gene matches: 3. CDR3 amino acids: CASSRDRGTDTQYF. In DNA, the CDR3 is TGTGCCAGCAGCCGGGACAGAGGCACAGATACGCAGTATTTT.